The clone carrying this T cell receptor (beta chain) was detected once. The antigen remains unidentified. One junction end disagrees with the germline gene, perhaps due to a read error. The library came from three nested PCR rounds adapted from ARM-PCR protocols. One entry per CDR3 protein, called by TCRdb with MiXCR from the multiplex PCR reads. This sample carries about 80,000 distinct CDR3 sequences, 65% to 75% of them seen once, and the ten largest clones take around 13%. The sample originates from a study of tumor and adjacent non-tumor tissue in lung cancer. RNA was extracted from bulk tissue without any cell sorting. Newly diagnosed lung cancer patients had thoracic surgery in China, August–November 2014, without prior chemotherapy. The CDR3 runs to 18 residues. Germline V lookup: CDR1 MNHNY, CDR2 SVGAGI (reference sequence). Findings of the study overall: TCR diversity was significantly greater in tumor than normal lung tissue. Normal lung showed higher cumulative top 100 clone frequency than tumor.

This sequence joins TRBV6-6 and TRBJ2-4; 9 bases align to TRBD1. The TCR sequence derives from a woman aged 70 to 79 with non-small cell lung cancer. The source material was lung tumor tissue. The CDR3 spells CTSSYTGTGRIAKNILYF. Written as DNA, the CDR3 is TGTACCAGCAGTTACACCGGGACAGGGAGGATAGCCAAAAACATTCTGTACTTC.